The rows below give T cell receptor beta chains drawn from one sample of a study of T cells after yellow fever vaccination. TCRdb used MiXCR to reprocess the 5' RACE reads, holding one entry per CDR3 protein. The sample lists 300,000 or so distinct CDR3 sequences, roughly 13% occurring once. The sequences come from CD4+ T cells sorted from PBMCs, collected 45 days after the yellow fever booster vaccination. The receptor source for this set is a man younger than 40 who received the YFV17D yellow fever vaccine. Both conserved end residues are trimmed from each CDR3. Some rows have no size entry. The others give once, few or many, or a class for an expanded clone.

>few|TRBV10-3
AISLREGVNEQF
>few|TRBV4-3
ASSQDYRVAGELF
>-|TRBV5-1
ASSLLQDSSPIH
>-|TRBV29-1
SSPSWDGTDTQY
>few|TRBV5-1
ASSLAGQGASEQY
>-|TRBV7-2
ASSLSVIYEQY
>-|TRBV27
ASSVRDREGRRFAGELF
>few|TRBV9
ASSVGSRSYNEQF
>-|TRBV20-1
SARVTGSASPLH
>-|TRBV7-8
ASSRTLSGRASDEQF
>-|TRBV20-1
SARVGEETQY
>-|TRBV14
ASSLVWTETQY
>many|TRBV20-1
SARKGGGGTGELF
>-|TRBV3-1
ASSQATSGLSSYNEQF
>-|TRBV6-2/TRBV6-3
ASSSPLDTQY
>few|TRBV6-5
ASSYPGTGKTEAF
>few|TRBV5-1
ATRQGDLYEQY
>many|TRBV11-2
ASSLVGTSGDNEQF
>few|TRBV5-4
ASSKNGLASYEQY
>few|TRBV29-1
SVGRDRVPYEQY
>few|TRBV20-1
SARDQAGYEQY
>few|TRBV12-3/TRBV12-4
ASSATGLGKNIQY
>few|TRBV5-1
ASSPGLGEKLF
>few|TRBV24-1
ATETTGSGSYNEQF
>few|TRBV5-1
ASSRREGADTQY
>many|TRBV20-1
SARIGGYEQY
>-|TRBV28
ATQGSPSYEQY
>-|TRBV4-3
ASSSRTGGTDTQY
>-|TRBV3-1
ASSHRNTEAF
>many|TRBV29-1
SVDAGTGELF
>-|TRBV10-3
AISESAGALSKNIQY
>-|TRBV4-2
ASSQVSELGGELF
>-|TRBV12-3/TRBV12-4
ASSLSHGDYNEQF
>-|TRBV12-3/TRBV12-4
AVGRGGELF
>many|TRBV29-1
SVDQGLVNTQY
>-|TRBV24-1
ATSDFGSDGQF
>many|TRBV20-1
SAPSSGSVDNEQF
>-|TRBV7-2
ASSSMGSGTTDTQY
>-|TRBV4-3
ASSQDPGTSGYKATQY
>-|TRBV11-1
ASSPIPGLGASAGNTIY
>few|TRBV20-1
SARELAETQY
>few|TRBV5-4
ASSLKSSGITDTQY
>few|TRBV30
AWSVGGREQF
>many|TRBV29-1
SVNRQQETQY
>-|TRBV5-1
ASSLVPPGVIAGTYEQY
>few|TRBV18
ASSRGQTDYNEQF
>few|TRBV18
ASSPNQGLTDTQY
>-|TRBV7-2
ASSLTATSSGNTIY
>many|TRBV7-2
ASSFRDPSAGYT
>few|TRBV18
ASSPPGERISTYEQY
>few|TRBV7-2
ASSLALEDTQY
>few|TRBV5-1
ASSSGTSGTTDTQY
>-|TRBV5-1
ASSLVLGQSVDEQF
>-|TRBV7-2
ASSFGTGTVGANVLT
>-|TRBV4-3
ASSQEFLGQGMETQY
>many|TRBV5-1
ASSQGTSGSNEQF
>few|TRBV10-3
AISPGLYEQY
>-|TRBV7-2
ASSLTTGPRETQY
>few|TRBV7-2
ASSLTRDRGYEQY
>-|TRBV20-1
SASTSGKVQETQY